This TCR beta chain was documented in a study of blood T cell repertoires in COVID-19 (dated by TCRdb to about 2020). Study-level background: Samples covering the acute and convalescent phases of COVID-19 were provided by collaborators in the United States, Italy and Spain. The material from the prospective study consisted of cDNA or gDNA derived from T cells, B-cell-depleted T cells, or PBMCs. Subjects who had been exposed to COVID-19, were actively infected with it, or had recovered from it provided the deeply sampled blood TCRbeta repertoires that made up the dataset. The repertoires were released in a freely available public database meant as a resource for research on the immune response to SARS-CoV-2. Samples came from the ongoing ImmuneRACE study (first 160 participants) plus 1,254 subjects from 6 global collaborators. The sample metadata nearly always contained a de-identified subject ID, COVID-19 status, age in years and sex. HLA class I and class II types, where available, came from metadata supplied by the sample provider rather than from assay-based typing. General conclusions and limits of the study: The amount of clinical and demographic metadata varied by source and participant and was provided uncurated.

TCRbeta CDR3 regions were amplified from genomic DNA by means of the immunoSEQ Assay, a bias-controlled multiplex PCR. In the paper's pipeline: The number of nucleated cells in each sample was estimated by amplification of reference gene primers within the assay. Sequence reads were collapsed and filtered to measure the absolute abundance of every unique TCRbeta CDR3 rearrangement. Productive Simpson clonality was computed per sample as the square root of Simpson's diversity index over productive rearrangements. TCRdb retrieved this table from immuneACCESS and kept in-frame rearrangements only. Not all clones are present; in checked studies, unresolved V genes account for under half, and no reason is known for the remainder. V, J and clone size derive from that table, while D and trimming were established from the DNA sequence. The sample contains 150,000 to 200,000 clones, roughly four fifths of them found a single time. The top ten clonotypes cover approximately 19% of the sample.

Each collaborating institution followed its own protocols to collect whole blood in K2EDTA tubes. For TCRbeta analysis, collaborators shipped samples in one of three forms: frozen whole blood, isolated PBMCs, or DNA extracted from either of those sample types. Regarding this clone: What this receptor recognizes is not known. No base qualities exist here, and no much larger clone lies one base off it.

The CDR3 covers 17 residues, taking in both the cysteine and the phenylalanine. Only CDR3 DNA remains: 51 bases, in frame from the first base. For this chain, trimming is 4 bases at the V end and 0 bases at the J end, and the number of junction bases without a gene match is 6. The germline V gene sets CDR1 to ENHRY and CDR2 to SYGVKD. This TCR was recovered from a woman of 80 years or more with acute or convalescent COVID-19. The sequencing sample was made of peripheral blood. The chain uses TRBV10-3 and TRBJ1-3, with 10 middle bases fitting TRBD1. CDR3 loop: CAISGRTGGPSGNTIYF. In nucleotides, the sequence is TGTGCCATCAGTGGCCGGACAGGGGGGCCCTCTGGAAACACCATATATTTT.